The present T cell receptor beta chain was sequenced within a study of shared clonotypes between healthy human individuals. The CDR3 is 15 amino acids. V gave up 5 bases and J gave up 1 base, with 15 bases separating them. CDR1 is SGHVS and CDR2 is FQNEAQ in the germline V gene. Overall study findings and caveats: Across subsets, estimated richness was generally greater for naive than for memory populations. A limitation of the genetic and exposure-history diversity represented arose from few donors.

Some clones are missing from TCRdb's copy, which holds only in-frame ones; the method was immunoSEQ multiplex PCR. The sample has about 2,500,000 clones, 85% to 95% seen once. A note on this clone: What it recognizes is unknown.

The receptor was isolated from a man between 18 and 35 years old in good health. The J gene is TRBJ2-7, the V gene TRBV7-8, with D possibly matching TRBD1 (5 bases). Sequencing used naive CD4+ T cells sorted from blood. As to subset: CD45RA+ positively selected. CDR3 protein: CASSRPREGSYEQYF. In DNA, the CDR3 is TGTGCCAGCAGCCGCCCCAGGGAAGGGTCCTACGAGCAGTACTTC.